This TCR beta chain was identified in a study of CD8 T cells in Susac syndrome. RNA, at roughly 0.5 to 1 ug, was reverse transcribed with random hexamers. TCRdb redid the calling of the immunoSEQ multiplex PCR reads with MiXCR, one entry per CDR3 protein. The data contain 300,000 or so distinct CDR3 sequences, about 91% of them singletons. V was pared by 3 bases and J by 0 bases, with 12 bases between. The CDR3 length is 16 residues. CDR1 is LNHNV, CDR2 YYDKDF, per germline (reference sequence). Sequenced input: CD4+ T cells from PBMCs. The genes are TRBV15 and TRBJ2-1; D remains unclear. The sequence was collected from a human donor with multiple sclerosis. The CDR3 nucleotides read TGTGCCACCAGCAGGGGTTCCCTAGGCTCCTACAATGAGCAGTTCTTC. Residues: CATSRGSLGSYNEQFF.